A selection of T cell receptor beta chains follows, all from one sample in a study of CD8 T cells in ankylosing spondylitis. TCRdb ran MiXCR on the 5' RACE reads and lists one entry per CDR3 protein. The table includes about 400,000 distinct CDR3 sequences, 20% to 25% detected once. The source material was blood, either unsorted or a sorted T cell fraction (not recorded which). The receptors originated from a male donor with ankylosing spondylitis or in good health (not recorded which). Both conserved end residues are part of each CDR3. The D gene is left open where the match is weak. A row's size may be missing; if present it is once, few, many or a size class.

v_gene	abundance	d_gene	j_gene	CDR3nt	CDR3aa
TRBV29-1	many	-	TRBJ2-2	TGCAGCGTTGAAGATCGGCGGGGAACCGGGGAGCTGTTTTTT	CSVEDRRGTGELFF
TRBV28	-	TRBD1	TRBJ2-7	TGTGCCAGCAGTGAAAGAGGACAGGCCTACGAGCAGTACTTC	CASSERGQAYEQYF
TRBV7-6	-	TRBD1	TRBJ2-7	TGTGCCAGCAGCTTAGGGGACAGCCCTTCCTACGAGCAGTACTTC	CASSLGDSPSYEQYF
TRBV30	few	-	TRBJ2-1	TGTGCCTGGAGTGTACTGAGGCAAAATGAGCAGTTCTTC	CAWSVLRQNEQFF
TRBV5-6	few	TRBD1	TRBJ2-7	TGTGCCAGCAGTTTTTGGGACAGGGAGTCCTACGAGCAGTACTTC	CASSFWDRESYEQYF
TRBV27	-	-	TRBJ2-3	TGTGCCAGCAGGCTGGGGACTAGCACAGATACGCAGTATTTT	CASRLGTSTDTQYF
TRBV12-3/TRBV12-4	few	TRBD2	TRBJ2-3	TGTGCCAGCAGTTTAGGGCGGGGGGCAACCACAGATACGCAGTATTTT	CASSLGRGATTDTQYF
TRBV11-1	-	TRBD2	TRBJ2-1	TGTGCCAGCAGCCTACCTTGGACTAGCGGGGGGAAGGTGGATGAGCAGTTCTTC	CASSLPWTSGGKVDEQFF
TRBV3-1	-	TRBD2	TRBJ2-7	TGTGCCAGCAGCCCGAGGACTAGCGGGGTATCCTACGAGCAGTACTTC	CASSPRTSGVSYEQYF
TRBV5-6	few	-	TRBJ2-3	TGTGCCAGCTGGACCCCGGACACAGATACGCAGTATTTT	CASWTPDTDTQYF
TRBV12-3/TRBV12-4	few	TRBD1	TRBJ1-5	TGTGCCAGCAGCCGCGGACAGGTCAATCAGCCCCAGCATTTT	CASSRGQVNQPQHF
TRBV12-3/TRBV12-4	many	-	TRBJ2-1	TGTGCCAGCAGACCTCCGACAGTCCCATACAATGAGCAGTTCTTC	CASRPPTVPYNEQFF
TRBV7-9	-	TRBD1	TRBJ2-1	TGTGCCAGCAGCCCCCGGACAGGGAGTAGGTTCAATGAGCAGTTCTTC	CASSPRTGSRFNEQFF
TRBV20-1	few	-	TRBJ2-1	TGCAGTGCTAGAGATCTGTTTGCCTTCGAGGGGAATGAGCAGTTCTTC	CSARDLFAFEGNEQFF
TRBV19	few	-	TRBJ1-1	TGTGCCAGTAGTATTTGGTTTCCAGGGCCCAACACTGAAGCTTTCTTT	CASSIWFPGPNTEAFF
TRBV12-3/TRBV12-4	few	TRBD1	TRBJ2-3	TGTGCCAGCAGTGAAGGGACAGGGCTTTTAACAGATACGCAGTATTTT	CASSEGTGLLTDTQYF
TRBV7-9	once	TRBD1	TRBJ2-7	TGTGCCAGCAGCCGGACAGGACAAAAAGACTACGAGCAGTACTTC	CASSRTGQKDYEQYF
TRBV10-3	once	TRBD1	TRBJ2-7	TGTGCCATCAGTGACCCTGACAGGGACCCGCCCTACGAGCAGTACTTC	CAISDPDRDPPYEQYF
TRBV18	few	TRBD2	TRBJ2-5	TGTGCCAGCTCACCTCCCGGGACTAGTAGGCAAGAGACCCAGTACTTC	CASSPPGTSRQETQYF
TRBV30	-	TRBD2	TRBJ2-7	TGTGCCTGGAGCCCACTGGGGGGGGACGAGCAGTACTTC	CAWSPLGGDEQYF
TRBV4-1	few	-	TRBJ2-7	TGCGCCAGCAGCCAAGACGGAGGGGGCTCCTACGAGCAGTACTTC	CASSQDGGGSYEQYF
TRBV5-5	once	-	TRBJ2-4	TGTGCCAGCAGCTCCCTTACAGGGCCCAAAAACATTCAGTACTTC	CASSSLTGPKNIQYF
TRBV19	-	TRBD1	TRBJ2-7	TGTGCCAGTAGTATAGCTAGGGACAGCATCTACGAGCAGTACTTC	CASSIARDSIYEQYF
TRBV5-4	few	TRBD1	TRBJ2-5	TGTGCCAGCATGACGACAGGGGACCAAGAGACCCAGTACTTC	CASMTTGDQETQYF
TRBV29-1	few	-	TRBJ2-2	TGCAGCGTGCCAGGGGCCATCGTGTCTGCCGGGGAGCTGTTTTTT	CSVPGAIVSAGELFF
TRBV6-7	-	-	TRBJ1-1	TGTGCCAGCAGTTACTGTGGCCCCGGGACTGAAGCTTTCTTT	CASSYCGPGTEAFF